This entry lists 30 T cell receptor beta chains sequenced from one sample in a study of identical twins. TCRdb itself ran the 5' RACE reads through MiXCR, one entry per CDR3 protein. The sample includes 750,000 to 950,000 distinct CDR3 sequences, roughly 12% seen only once; the top ten take 1.5% to 2%. Separately, the same data were catalogued under a study of yellow fever vaccine responses in identical twins.

The material sequenced was PBMCs. The receptors stem from a woman aged 18-29 years in good health.

This chain uses TRBV10-2 with TRBJ2-7; 11 nucleotides line up with TRBD2. CDR3 length: 17 residues. Germline trimming cut 3 bases from V and 2 bases from J; bases unmatched to any gene: 9. The germline gives CDR1 WSHSY, CDR2 SAAADI. The DNA of the CDR3 is TGCGCCAGCAGTGATTCCCTAGCGGGGGGCCCCCCCTACGAGCAGTACGTC. It yields the protein CASSDSLAGGPPYEQYV.

The V call is TRBV5-1, the J call TRBJ2-1, with TRBD2 matching over 9 bases. The CDR3 runs to 16 residues. The V gene's germline CDR1 is SGHRS and CDR2 YFSETQ. Losses at the gene ends were 2 bases for V and 5 bases for J; bases not matched to a gene: 8. CDR3 sequence: CASSLGAGGGDNEQFF. CDR3 nucleotide sequence: TGCGCCAGCAGCTTAGGTGCGGGGGGGGGCGACAATGAGCAGTTCTTC.

In this sample, this clonotype turned up a few times. J is TRBJ1-2 and V is TRBV15, with D tentatively TRBD1 (6 bases). The CDR3 contains 15 residues. The germline V gene has CDR1 LNHNV and CDR2 YYDKDF (reference sequence). Between the trimmed V and J ends, which lost 1 base and 2 bases, there was a span of 11 bases. The CDR3 sequence is CATSRAGASNYGYTF. The CDR3 DNA is TGTGCCACCAGCAGAGCAGGGGCCTCGAACTATGGCTACACCTTC.

This clonotype came up a few times. The V and J genes are TRBV6-6 and TRBJ1-5, with TRBD1 as a possible D gene (5 bases). The CDR3 is 13 amino acids. V dropped 8 bases and J dropped 6 bases, with 14 bases sitting between them. Per the germline V gene, CDR1 is MNHNY and CDR2 is SVGAGI (reference sequence). The DNA of the CDR3 is TGTGCCAGCGAAGGGGCAGGGTCTCAGCCCCAGCATTTT. This gives the protein CASEGAGSQPQHF.

The CDR3 bases are TGTGCCAGCAGTTTGATCGGAGGAGAGACGAAAAACATTCAGTACTTC. Amino acids: CASSLIGGETKNIQYF. This rearrangement joins TRBV12-3 or TRBV12-4 to TRBJ2-4, with D possibly TRBD2 on 5 matching bases. Trimming removed 3 bases at V and 4 bases at J, with 16 bases between. The CDR3 contains 16 residues.

This clonotype was seen repeatedly, ten times or more. The V call is TRBV5-1, the J call TRBJ2-7; D is unclear. Looked up from germline, CDR1 is SGHRS and CDR2 is YFSETQ. The CDR3 has 12 residues. Trimming removed 3 bases from V and 12 bases from J, with 16 bases in between. The CDR3 here is CASSSNKGPWYF. In DNA, the CDR3 is TGCGCCAGCAGCTCCAACAAAGGGCCATGGTACTTC.

CDR3: CASSLGTAPYEQYF. CDR3 bases: TGTGCCAGCAGTTTAGGGACAGCGCCCTACGAGCAGTACTTC. V usage is TRBV28 and J usage is TRBJ2-7; TRBD1 matches at 7 bases. CDR3 length: 14 residues. Germline V gives CDR1 MDHEN, CDR2 SYDVKM. Trimming took 2 bases from V and 2 from J; bases not matched to a gene: 3. The full variable domain, completed using reference TRBV28 and TRBJ2-7, is DVKVTQSSRYLVKRTGEKVFLECVQDMDHENMFWYRQDPGLGLRLIYFSYDVKMKEKGDIPEGYSVSREKKERFSLILESASTNQTSMYLCASSLGTAPYEQYFGPGTRLTVT.

This clonotype has ten or more counts. V is TRBV24-1 and J is TRBJ2-5; 7 nucleotides align to TRBD2. Per germline, CDR1 KGHDR and CDR2 SFDVKD. V gave up 6 bases and J gave up 4 bases; unmatched junction bases: 7. This CDR3 is built from 14 residues. In DNA, the CDR3 is TGTGCCACCAGTCGCGTCGGCGGGGGAGAGACCCAGTACTTC. Translation gives CATSRVGGGETQYF.

This clonotype has only a few counts. The J gene is TRBJ1-2, the V gene TRBV2, with 9 bases aligning to TRBD1. J lost 4 bases, V lost 4 bases, and 10 bases had no gene match. The CDR3 has 16 residues. Germline V gene data show CDR1 as SNHLY and CDR2 as FYNNEI. The CDR3 bases are TGTGCCAGCAGTGGTACGGGACAGGGAGACACCTATGGCTACACCTTC. Its protein product is CASSGTGQGDTYGYTF.

This clonotype has a count of ten or more. The rearrangement uses TRBV20-1 and TRBJ1-1, with unresolved D. The CDR3 contains 11 residues. Germline V gives CDR1 DFQATT, CDR2 SNEGSKA (reference sequence). Trimming took 6 bases from V and 3 from J, leaving 8 bases between them. In DNA form, the CDR3 reads TGCAGTGCGAAGACGTACACTGAAGCTTTCTTT. Translation gives CSAKTYTEAFF.

V usage is TRBV4-1 and J usage is TRBJ2-2; perhaps TRBD1 as D (5 bases). The CDR3 length is 19 residues. Per the germline V gene, CDR1 is MGHRA and CDR2 is YSYEKL. Trimming removed 0 bases at V and 1 base at J, with 18 bases between. The CDR3 DNA follows: TGCGCCAGCAGCCAAGAGGGTGCTGGCAGGGCGTTGAACACCGGGGAGCTGTTTTTT. Translated, it gives CASSQEGAGRALNTGELFF.

Concerning this clonotype itself: Sequence at one end of the junction differs from germline and may be a read error. The CDR3 is CVSSLGLAETQYF. CDR3 nucleotides: TGTGTCAGCAGTTTGGGACTAGCGGAGACCCAGTACTTC. The chain carries TRBV12-3 or TRBV12-4 and TRBJ2-5; 10 bases agree with TRBD2. This CDR3 has 13 residues.

This clonotype was seen at least ten times. V gene TRBV4-1 combines with J gene TRBJ2-5; D gene uncertain. CDR1 is MGHRA and CDR2 is YSYEKL in the germline V gene. There are 13 residues in the CDR3. Trimming pared 0 bases from V and 5 bases from J, leaving 7 bases between. CDR3 loop: CASSQDGGETQYF. In DNA, the CDR3 is TGCGCCAGCAGCCAAGATGGTGGGGAGACCCAGTACTTC.

This clonotype was found a few times. The chain employs TRBV5-1 and TRBJ2-5; 13 bases are shared with TRBD2. Germline CDR1 reads SGHRS; CDR2 reads YFSETQ. This CDR3 spans 16 amino acids. The J segment lost 2 bases and the V segment lost 4 bases, leaving 5 bases of the junction unmatched. CDR3 in amino acids: CASSPGLAGKQETQYF. The CDR3 DNA follows: TGCGCCAGCAGCCCGGGACTAGCGGGGAAACAAGAGACCCAGTACTTC.

This clonotype was observed a few times. CDR3 protein: CSARGQAYTGELFF. The CDR3 DNA follows: TGCAGTGCTAGAGGGCAGGCTTACACCGGGGAGCTGTTTTTT. The chain couples TRBV20-1 to TRBJ2-2; D not certain. CDR3 size: 14 residues. Trimming removed 1 base from V and 3 bases from J, with 9 bases in between. The germline gives CDR1 DFQATT, CDR2 SNEGSKA (reference sequence).

This clonotype was detected ten times or more. The chain links TRBV5-1 to TRBJ2-7, with 13 bases aligning to TRBD2. This CDR3 has 15 amino acids. J was trimmed by 7 bases and V by 4 bases; bases with no gene match: 8. Per the germline V gene, CDR1 is SGHRS and CDR2 is YFSETQ. CDR3 nucleotides: TGCGCCAGCAGCGGGGGACTAGCGGGATTGGGTGAGCAGTACTTC. It codes for CASSGGLAGLGEQYF.

The chain combines TRBV20-1 with TRBJ1-5, with no clear D. Germline CDR1 DFQATT, CDR2 SNEGSKA (reference sequence). This CDR3 is 13 amino acids long. The germline V and J ends were trimmed by 2 bases and 0 bases, with 5 bases remaining between them. Here the CDR3 reads CSARYNSNQPQHF. DNA for the CDR3: TGCAGTGCTAGATACAATAGCAATCAGCCCCAGCATTTT.

The rearrangement uses TRBV11-1 and TRBJ2-5; 13 positions match TRBD2. The CDR3 spans 19 residues. Germline CDR1 SGHAT, CDR2 FQDESV (reference sequence). V shed 3 bases, J shed 2 bases, and the junction held 12 bases outside the gene matches. The chain's CDR3 is CASSFSILRTSGGQETQYF. CDR3 bases: TGTGCCAGCAGCTTTTCCATCCTCCGGACTAGCGGGGGACAAGAGACCCAGTACTTC. The full variable domain, its missing parts supplied by reference TRBV11-1 and TRBJ2-5, is EAEVAQSPRYKITEKSQAVAFWCDPISGHATLYWYRQILGQGPELLVQFQDESVVDDSQLPKDRFSAERLKGVDSTLKIQPAELGDSAMYLCASSFSILRTSGGQETQYFGPGTRLLVL.

This clonotype was detected once. The chain recombines TRBV5-1 with TRBJ2-5, with D possibly matching TRBD1 (5 bases). The CDR3 totals 13 residues. Trimming removed 5 bases at V and 2 bases at J, with 10 bases between. CDR1 SGHRS and CDR2 YFSETQ come from the germline V gene. Here the CDR3 reads CASRRGEQETQYF. The DNA for the CDR3 is TGCGCCAGCAGAAGGGGCGAACAAGAGACCCAGTACTTC.

The chain is built from TRBV20-1 and TRBJ2-2; 15 positions agree with TRBD2. The CDR3 totals 15 residues. The germline CDR1 and CDR2 sequences are DFQATT and SNEGSKA (reference sequence). V lost 6 bases, J lost 4 bases, and 3 bases stayed unmatched. CDR3 nucleotides: TGCAGTGCCAGGACTAGCGGGGGGGGCACCGGGGAGCTGTTTTTT. This translates into CSARTSGGGTGELFF.

The sample holds one count of this clonotype. V is TRBV28 and J is TRBJ2-7; unclear D gene. V was cut by 6 bases and J by 2 bases, with 14 bases left in between. The CDR3 length is 14 residues. Germline-derived CDR1 and CDR2 are MDHEN and SYDVKM. The CDR3: CASRRSAAAYEQYF. The CDR3 coding sequence is TGTGCCAGCAGGAGGTCTGCGGCGGCCTACGAGCAGTACTTC.

The V gene is TRBV29-1, the J gene TRBJ2-5, with TRBD2 matching 7 bases. Germline V gives CDR1 SQVTM, CDR2 ANQGSEA. V was pared by 4 bases and J by 5 bases, with 13 bases of the junction left unmatched. The CDR3 spans 15 residues. This chain's CDR3 is CSVAPSGTARETQYF. DNA of the CDR3: TGCAGCGTTGCCCCCAGCGGGACGGCTCGGGAGACCCAGTACTTC. Drawing the rest from reference TRBV29-1 and TRBJ2-5, the complete variable domain is SAVISQKPSRDICQRGTSLTIQCQVDSQVTMMFWYRQQPGQSLTLIATANQGSEATYESGFVIDKFPISRPNLTFSTLTVSNMSPEDSSIYLCSVAPSGTARETQYFGPGTRLLVL.

This clonotype was detected a few times. The rearrangement links TRBV12-3 or TRBV12-4 to TRBJ1-1, with a possible D match to TRBD1 (6 bases). V shed 7 bases and J shed 4 bases, with 19 bases lying between them. This CDR3 contains 15 residues. In DNA form, the CDR3 reads TGTGCCAGCACTCGGGGGGAGGGGGGTAGCACTGAAGCTTTCTTT. Translated: CASTRGEGGSTEAFF.

This clonotype has only a few counts. One end of the junction varies from germline; a read error may be responsible. This chain joins TRBV12-3 or TRBV12-4 and TRBJ2-2; 9 bases are a match to TRBD2. CDR3 size: 20 residues. The CDR3 loop reads CASSLGDLGYASGDTGELVF. In DNA form, the CDR3 reads TGTGCCAGCAGTTTAGGGGACCTCGGGTATGCTAGCGGGGACACCGGGGAGCTGGTTTTT.

This clonotype was detected only a few times. The chain has TRBV18 and TRBJ2-1, with D perhaps TRBD1 or TRBD2 (5 bases each). Germline CDR1 KGHSH, CDR2 LQKENI. This CDR3 spans 15 amino acids. The ends were cut back, 2 bases at V and 7 bases at J, with 15 bases in the middle. CDR3 protein: CASSPGTDQSNEQFF. The CDR3 nucleotides read TGTGCCAGCTCACCAGGGACGGACCAGTCAAATGAGCAGTTCTTC.

This rearrangement joins TRBV28 to TRBJ1-1; D might be TRBD1 (6 bases). Looked up from germline, CDR1 is MDHEN and CDR2 is SYDVKM. Trimming pared 6 bases from V and 3 bases from J, leaving 14 bases between. The CDR3 sequence is 14 residues long. CDR3 sequence: CASRLGGGHTEAFF. Here the CDR3 DNA reads TGTGCCAGCAGACTAGGGGGAGGGCACACTGAAGCTTTCTTT.

In its sample, this clonotype was seen a few times. The chain uses TRBV4-1 and TRBJ1-1; D remains ambiguous. Germline lookup yields CDR1 MGHRA and CDR2 YSYEKL. This CDR3 region has 15 residues. V lost 0 bases to trimming and J lost 2 bases, with 10 bases between them. The CDR3 bases are TGCGCCAGCAGCCAAGATCGGATTGGTAACACTGAAGCTTTCTTT. Its translation: CASSQDRIGNTEAFF.

J is TRBJ1-2 and V is TRBV9; D ambiguous. V lost 4 bases and J 8 bases, leaving 12 bases between the germline ends. The germline V gene encodes CDR1 SGDLS and CDR2 YYNGEE. This CDR3 spans 12 amino acids. CDR3 sequence reads: CASSPQDLGYTF. DNA of the CDR3: TGTGCCAGCAGCCCCCAGGACTTGGGCTACACCTTC. Drawing the rest from reference TRBV9 and TRBJ1-2, the complete variable domain is DSGVTQTPKHLITATGQRVTLRCSPRSGDLSVYWYQQSLDQGLQFLIQYYNGEERAKGNILERFSAQQFPDLHSELNLSSLELGDSALYFCASSPQDLGYTFGSGTRLTVV.

This clonotype was detected many times. The chain links TRBV12-3 or TRBV12-4 to TRBJ2-1; TRBD2 might be the D (7 bases). V lost 6 bases and J 5 bases, leaving 14 bases between the germline ends. The CDR3 covers 14 residues. CDR3 DNA: TGTGCCAGCAGATGGGGGGGCATAAACAATGAGCAGTTCTTC. Its protein product is CASRWGGINNEQFF.

This chain joins TRBV12-3 or TRBV12-4 and TRBJ2-2, with TRBD1 identical over 9 bases. V shed 4 bases and J 4 bases; nucleotides not matched to a gene: 4. The CDR3 sequence is 15 residues long. The CDR3 reads CASSSQGALTGELFF. The CDR3 bases are TGTGCCAGCAGTTCACAGGGGGCCCTCACCGGGGAGCTGTTTTTT.